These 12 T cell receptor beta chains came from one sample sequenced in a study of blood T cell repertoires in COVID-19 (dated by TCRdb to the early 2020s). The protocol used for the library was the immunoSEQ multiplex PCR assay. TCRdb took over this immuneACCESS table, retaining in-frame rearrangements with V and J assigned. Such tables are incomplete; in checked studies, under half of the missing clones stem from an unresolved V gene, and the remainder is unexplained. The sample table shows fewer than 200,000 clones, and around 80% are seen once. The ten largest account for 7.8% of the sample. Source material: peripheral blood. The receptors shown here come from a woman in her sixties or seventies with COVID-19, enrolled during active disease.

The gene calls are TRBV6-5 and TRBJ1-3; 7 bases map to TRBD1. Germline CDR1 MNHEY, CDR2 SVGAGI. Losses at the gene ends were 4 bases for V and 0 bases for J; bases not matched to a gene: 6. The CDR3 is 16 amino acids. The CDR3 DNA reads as TGTGCCAGCAGTTCCGGACAGGCTGCCTCTGGAAACACCATATATTTT. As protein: CASSSGQAASGNTIYF.

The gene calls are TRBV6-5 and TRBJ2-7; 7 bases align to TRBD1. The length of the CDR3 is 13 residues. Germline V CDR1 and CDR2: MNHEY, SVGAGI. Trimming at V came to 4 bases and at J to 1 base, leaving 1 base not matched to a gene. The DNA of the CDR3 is TGTGCCAGCAGTTTGGGACAGTCCTACGAGCAGTACTTC. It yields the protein CASSLGQSYEQYF.

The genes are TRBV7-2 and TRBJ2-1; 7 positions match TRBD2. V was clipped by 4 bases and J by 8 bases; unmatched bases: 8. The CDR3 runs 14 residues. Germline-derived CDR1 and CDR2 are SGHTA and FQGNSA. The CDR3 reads CASSSMGGSDEQFF. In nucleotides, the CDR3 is TGTGCCAGCAGCTCAATGGGGGGGTCCGATGAGCAGTTCTTC. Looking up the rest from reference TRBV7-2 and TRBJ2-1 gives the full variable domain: GAGVSQSPSNKVTEKGKDVELRCDPISGHTALYWYRQSLGQGLEFLIYFQGNSAPDKSGLPSDRFSAERTGGSVSTLTIQRTQQEDSAVYLCASSSMGGSDEQFFGPGTRLTVL.

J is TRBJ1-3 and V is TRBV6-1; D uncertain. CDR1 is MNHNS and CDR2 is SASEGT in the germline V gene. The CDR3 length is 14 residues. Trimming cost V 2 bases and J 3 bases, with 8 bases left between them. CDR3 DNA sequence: TGTGCCAGCAGTGAAAATAGAGATGGAAACACCATATATTTT. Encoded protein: CASSENRDGNTIYF.

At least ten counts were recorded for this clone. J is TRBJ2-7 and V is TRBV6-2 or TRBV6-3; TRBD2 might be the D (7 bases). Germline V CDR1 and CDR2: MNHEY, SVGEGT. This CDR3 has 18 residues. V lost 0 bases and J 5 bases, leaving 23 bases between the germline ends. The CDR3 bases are TGTGCCAGCAGTTACTCTACGAGGGGGGGCAGGGCGAACGACGAGCAGTACTTC. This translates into CASSYSTRGGRANDEQYF.

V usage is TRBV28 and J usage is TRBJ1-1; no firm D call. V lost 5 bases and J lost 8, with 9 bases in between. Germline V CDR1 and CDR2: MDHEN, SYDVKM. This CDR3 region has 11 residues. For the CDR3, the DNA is TGTGCCAGCAGTATCCCTCAGGAAGCTTTCTTT. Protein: CASSIPQEAFF.

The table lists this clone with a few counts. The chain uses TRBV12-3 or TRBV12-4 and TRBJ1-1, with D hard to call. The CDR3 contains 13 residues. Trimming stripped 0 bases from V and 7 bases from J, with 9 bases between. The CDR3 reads CASSLASGFEAFF. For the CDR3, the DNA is TGTGCCAGCAGTTTAGCGAGCGGGTTTGAAGCTTTCTTT.

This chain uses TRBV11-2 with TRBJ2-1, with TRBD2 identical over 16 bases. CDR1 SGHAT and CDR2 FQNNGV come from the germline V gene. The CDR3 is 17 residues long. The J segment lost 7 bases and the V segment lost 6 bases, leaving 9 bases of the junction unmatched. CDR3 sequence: CASRQGTSGRAWNEQFF. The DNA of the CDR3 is TGTGCCAGCAGGCAAGGGACTAGCGGGAGGGCCTGGAATGAGCAGTTCTTC. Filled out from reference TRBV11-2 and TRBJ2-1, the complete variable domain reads EAGVAQSPRYKIIEKRQSVAFWCNPISGHATLYWYQQILGQGPKLLIQFQNNGVVDDSQLPKDRFSAERLKGVDSTLKIQPAKLEDSAVYLCASRQGTSGRAWNEQFFGPGTRLTVL.

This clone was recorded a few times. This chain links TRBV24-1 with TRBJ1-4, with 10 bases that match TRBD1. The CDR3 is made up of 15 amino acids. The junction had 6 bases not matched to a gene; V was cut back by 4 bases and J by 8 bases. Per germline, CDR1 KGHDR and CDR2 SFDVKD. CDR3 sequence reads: CATSEGQGGKEKLFF. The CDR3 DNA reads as TGTGCCACCAGTGAAGGACAGGGGGGTAAAGAAAAACTGTTTTTT.

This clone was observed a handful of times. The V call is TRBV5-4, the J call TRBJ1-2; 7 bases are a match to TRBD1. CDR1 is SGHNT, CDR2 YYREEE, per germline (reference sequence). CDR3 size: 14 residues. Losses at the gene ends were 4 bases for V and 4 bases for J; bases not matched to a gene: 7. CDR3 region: CASSIDRATYGYTF. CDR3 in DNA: TGTGCCAGCAGCATAGACAGGGCCACCTATGGCTACACCTTC. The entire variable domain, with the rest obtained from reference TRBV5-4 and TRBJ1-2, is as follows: ETGVTQSPTHLIKTRGQQVTLRCSSQSGHNTVSWYQQALGQGPQFIFQYYREEENGRGNFPPRFSGLQFPNYSSELNVNALELDDSALYLCASSIDRATYGYTFGSGTRLTVV.

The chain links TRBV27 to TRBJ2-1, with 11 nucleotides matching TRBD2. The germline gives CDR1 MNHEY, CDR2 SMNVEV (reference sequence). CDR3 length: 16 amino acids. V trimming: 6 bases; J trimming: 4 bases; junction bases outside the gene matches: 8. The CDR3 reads CASSSGTSGIYNEQFF. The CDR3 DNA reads TGTGCCAGCAGCTCCGGGACTAGCGGAATTTACAATGAGCAGTTCTTC.

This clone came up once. The CDR3 region has the DNA TGTGCCAGCAGGACTGGTAGACTAAACACTGAAGCTTTCTTT. Amino acids: CASRTGRLNTEAFF. The chain is built from TRBV2 and TRBJ1-1; D is undetermined. The germline V and J ends were trimmed by 6 bases and 2 bases, with 13 bases remaining between them. CDR3 length: 14 amino acids. Germline CDR1 is SNHLY and CDR2 is FYNNEI.